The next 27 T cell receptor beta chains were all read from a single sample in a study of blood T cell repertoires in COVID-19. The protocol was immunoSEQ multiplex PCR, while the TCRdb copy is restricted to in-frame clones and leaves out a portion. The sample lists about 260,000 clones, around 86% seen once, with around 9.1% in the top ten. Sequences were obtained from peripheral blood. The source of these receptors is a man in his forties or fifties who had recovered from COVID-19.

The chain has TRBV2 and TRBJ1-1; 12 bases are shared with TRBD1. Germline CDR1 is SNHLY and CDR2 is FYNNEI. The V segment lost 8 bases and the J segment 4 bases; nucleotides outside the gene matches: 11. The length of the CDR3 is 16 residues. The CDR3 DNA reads TGTGCCAGCGAGTCCGGGACAGGGGGCCGGGGCACTGAAGCTTTCTTT. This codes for CASESGTGGRGTEAFF.

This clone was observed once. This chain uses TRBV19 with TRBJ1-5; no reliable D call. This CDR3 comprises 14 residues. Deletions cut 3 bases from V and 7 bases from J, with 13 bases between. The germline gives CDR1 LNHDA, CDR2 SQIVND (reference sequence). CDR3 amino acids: CASSIRGGRQPQHF. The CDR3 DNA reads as TGTGCCAGTAGTATCCGAGGTGGGAGACAGCCCCAGCATTTT.

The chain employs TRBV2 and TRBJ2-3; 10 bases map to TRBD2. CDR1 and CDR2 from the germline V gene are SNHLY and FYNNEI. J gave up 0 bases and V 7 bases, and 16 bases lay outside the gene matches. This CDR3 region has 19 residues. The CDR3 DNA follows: TGTGCCAGCACCTATGGTAGAGCGGGGGGGCGGATTAGCACAGATACGCAGTATTTT. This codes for CASTYGRAGGRISTDTQYF.

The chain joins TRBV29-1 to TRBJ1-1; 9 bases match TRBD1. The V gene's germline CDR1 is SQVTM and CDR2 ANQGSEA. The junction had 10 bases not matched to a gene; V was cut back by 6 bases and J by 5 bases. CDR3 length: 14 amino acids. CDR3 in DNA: TGCAGCGTCGGGGGGGGACAGGGAGGAACTGAAGCTTTCTTT. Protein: CSVGGGQGGTEAFF.

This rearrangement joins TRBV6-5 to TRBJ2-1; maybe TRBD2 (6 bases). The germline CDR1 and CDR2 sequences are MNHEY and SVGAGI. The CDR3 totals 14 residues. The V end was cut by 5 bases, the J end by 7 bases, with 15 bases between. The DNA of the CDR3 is TGTGCCAGCAGTAGGCACCGGGACTTTAATGAGCAGTTCTTC. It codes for CASSRHRDFNEQFF.

The CDR3 loop reads CASGLQGAGNTIYF. The CDR3 DNA reads as TGTGCCAGCGGTTTACAGGGAGCTGGAAACACCATATATTTT. J is TRBJ1-3 and V is TRBV7-2; weak D call: TRBD1 (6 bases). This CDR3 spans 14 amino acids. Germline V gene data show CDR1 as SGHTA and CDR2 as FQGNSA. V lost 8 bases, J lost 2 bases, and 13 bases lay in between. The full variable domain, rest sourced from reference TRBV7-2 and TRBJ1-3, is GAGVSQSPSNKVTEKGKDVELRCDPISGHTALYWYRQSLGQGLEFLIYFQGNSAPDKSGLPSDRFSAERTGGSVSTLTIQRTQQEDSAVYLCASGLQGAGNTIYFGEGSWLTVV.

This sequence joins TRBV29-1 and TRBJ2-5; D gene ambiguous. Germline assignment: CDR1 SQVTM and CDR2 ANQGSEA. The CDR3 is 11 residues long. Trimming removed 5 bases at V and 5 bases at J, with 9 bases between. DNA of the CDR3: TGCAGCGTTTCCCAGTCTGAGACCCAGTACTTC. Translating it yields CSVSQSETQYF.

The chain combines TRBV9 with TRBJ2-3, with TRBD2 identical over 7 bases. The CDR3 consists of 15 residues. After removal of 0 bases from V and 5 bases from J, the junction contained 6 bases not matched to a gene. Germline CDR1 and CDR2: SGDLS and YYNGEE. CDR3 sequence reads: CASSVGGIAGDTQYF. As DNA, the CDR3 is TGTGCCAGCAGCGTAGGAGGAATAGCGGGAGATACGCAGTATTTT. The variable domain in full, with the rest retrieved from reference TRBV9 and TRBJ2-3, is DSGVTQTPKHLITATGQRVTLRCSPRSGDLSVYWYQQSLDQGLQFLIQYYNGEERAKGNILERFSAQQFPDLHSELNLSSLELGDSALYFCASSVGGIAGDTQYFGPGTRLTVL.

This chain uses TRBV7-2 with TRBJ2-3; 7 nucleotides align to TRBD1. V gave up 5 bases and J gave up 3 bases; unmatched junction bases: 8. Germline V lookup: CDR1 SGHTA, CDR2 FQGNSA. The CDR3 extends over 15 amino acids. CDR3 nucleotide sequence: TGTGCCAGCAGCCTTCGACAGGGTGTAACAGATACGCAGTATTTT. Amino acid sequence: CASSLRQGVTDTQYF.

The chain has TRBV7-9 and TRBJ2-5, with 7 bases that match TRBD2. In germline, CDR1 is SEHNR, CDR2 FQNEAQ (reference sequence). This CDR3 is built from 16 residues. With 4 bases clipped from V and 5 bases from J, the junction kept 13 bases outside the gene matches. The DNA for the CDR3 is TGTGCCAGCAGCTGGACGGTCGCGCGGGAGCTGGAGACCCAGTACTTC. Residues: CASSWTVARELETQYF. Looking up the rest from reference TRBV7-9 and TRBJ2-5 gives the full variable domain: DTGVSQNPRHKITKRGQNVTFRCDPISEHNRLYWYRQTLGQGPEFLTYFQNEAQLEKSRLLSDRFSAERPKGSFSTLEIQRTEQGDSAMYLCASSWTVARELETQYFGPGTRLLVL.

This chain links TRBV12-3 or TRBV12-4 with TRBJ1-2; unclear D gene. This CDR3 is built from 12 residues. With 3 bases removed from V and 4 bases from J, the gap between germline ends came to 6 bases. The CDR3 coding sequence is TGTGCCAGCAGTTTCCGGAGCTATGGCTACACCTTC. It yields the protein CASSFRSYGYTF.

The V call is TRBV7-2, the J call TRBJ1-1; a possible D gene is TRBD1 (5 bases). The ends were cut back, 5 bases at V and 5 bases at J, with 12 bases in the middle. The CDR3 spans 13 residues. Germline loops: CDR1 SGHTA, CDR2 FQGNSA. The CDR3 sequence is CASSMAGYTEAFF. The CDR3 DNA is TGTGCCAGCAGCATGGCAGGGTATACTGAAGCTTTCTTT.

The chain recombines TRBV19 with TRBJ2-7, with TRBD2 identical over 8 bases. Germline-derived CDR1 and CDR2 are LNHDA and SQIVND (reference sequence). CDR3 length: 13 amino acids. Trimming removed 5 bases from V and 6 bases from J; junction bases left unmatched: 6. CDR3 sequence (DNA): TGTGCCAGTAGTCCCCGGACTAGCTTCGAGCAGTACTTC. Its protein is CASSPRTSFEQYF.

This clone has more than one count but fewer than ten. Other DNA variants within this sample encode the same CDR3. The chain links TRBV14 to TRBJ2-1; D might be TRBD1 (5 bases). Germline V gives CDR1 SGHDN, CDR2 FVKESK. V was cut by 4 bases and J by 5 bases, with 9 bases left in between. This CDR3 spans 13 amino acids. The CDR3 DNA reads TGTGCCAGCAGCCCAGGGTCCCACAATGAGCAGTTCTTC. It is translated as CASSPGSHNEQFF.

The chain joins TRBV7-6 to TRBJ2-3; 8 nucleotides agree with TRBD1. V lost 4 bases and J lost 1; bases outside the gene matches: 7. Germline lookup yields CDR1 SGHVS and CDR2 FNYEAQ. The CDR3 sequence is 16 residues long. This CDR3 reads CASSSAGGAGTDTQYF. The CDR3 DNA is TGTGCCAGCAGCTCAGCAGGGGGCGCCGGCACAGATACGCAGTATTTT.

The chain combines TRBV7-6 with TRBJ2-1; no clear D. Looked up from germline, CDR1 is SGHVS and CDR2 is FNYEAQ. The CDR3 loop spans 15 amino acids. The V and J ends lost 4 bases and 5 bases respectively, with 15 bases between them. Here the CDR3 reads CASSSLGPFDNEQFF. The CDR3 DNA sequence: TGTGCCAGCAGCTCCCTAGGCCCATTTGACAATGAGCAGTTCTTC.

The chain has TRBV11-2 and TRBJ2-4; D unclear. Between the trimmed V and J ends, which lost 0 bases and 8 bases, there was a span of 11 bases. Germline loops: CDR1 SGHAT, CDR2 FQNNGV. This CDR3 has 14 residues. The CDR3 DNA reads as TGTGCCAGCAGCTTAGATGGAGTAGCTTACATTCAGTACTTC. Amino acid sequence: CASSLDGVAYIQYF.

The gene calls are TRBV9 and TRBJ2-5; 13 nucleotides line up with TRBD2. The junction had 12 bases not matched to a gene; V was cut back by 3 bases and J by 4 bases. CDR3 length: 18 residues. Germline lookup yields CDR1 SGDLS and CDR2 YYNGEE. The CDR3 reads CASSASVPGLAGSETQYF. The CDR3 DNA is TGTGCCAGCAGCGCGTCCGTACCGGGACTAGCGGGATCAGAGACCCAGTACTTC.

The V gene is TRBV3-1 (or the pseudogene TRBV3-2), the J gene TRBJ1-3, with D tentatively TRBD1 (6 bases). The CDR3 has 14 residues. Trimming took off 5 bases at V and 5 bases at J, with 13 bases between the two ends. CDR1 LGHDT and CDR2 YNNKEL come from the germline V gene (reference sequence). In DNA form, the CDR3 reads TGTGCCAGCAGCGAACATACAGGGAGAAACACCATATATTTT. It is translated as CASSEHTGRNTIYF.

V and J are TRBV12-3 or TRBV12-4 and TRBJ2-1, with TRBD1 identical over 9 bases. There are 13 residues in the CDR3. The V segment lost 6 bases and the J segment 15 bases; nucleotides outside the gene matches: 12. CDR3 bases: TGTGCCAGCAGATCCTCAGGGGACAGGGACACGTTCTTC. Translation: CASRSSGDRDTFF.

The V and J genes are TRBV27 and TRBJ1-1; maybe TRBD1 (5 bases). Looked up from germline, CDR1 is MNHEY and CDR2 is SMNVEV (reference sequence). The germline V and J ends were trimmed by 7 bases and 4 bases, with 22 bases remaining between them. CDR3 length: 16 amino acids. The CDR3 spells CASTHYRGGKPTEAFF. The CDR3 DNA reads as TGTGCCAGCACCCACTACCGGGGGGGAAAGCCCACTGAAGCTTTCTTT.

The CDR3 reads CASSLPPNYGYTF. In DNA form, the CDR3 reads TGTGCCAGTAGCCTCCCCCCGAACTATGGCTACACCTTC. The J gene is TRBJ1-2, the V gene TRBV19; unclear D gene. From germline, CDR1 is LNHDA and CDR2 SQIVND (reference sequence). The CDR3 sequence is 13 residues long. With 6 bases removed from V and 2 bases from J, the gap between germline ends came to 10 bases.

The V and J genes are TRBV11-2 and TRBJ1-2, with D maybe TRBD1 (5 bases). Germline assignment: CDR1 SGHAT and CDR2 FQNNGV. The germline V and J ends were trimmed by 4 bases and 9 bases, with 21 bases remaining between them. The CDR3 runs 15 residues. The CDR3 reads CASSSLGRPEESYTF. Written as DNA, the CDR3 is TGTGCCAGCAGCTCCTTGGGGCGGCCTGAGGAAAGCTACACCTTC.

This chain's CDR3 is CAISERQGWDNEQFF. CDR3 coding DNA: TGTGCCATCAGTGAACGGCAGGGATGGGACAATGAGCAGTTCTTC. The rearrangement links TRBV10-3 to TRBJ2-1; D might be TRBD1 (5 bases). V was cut by 3 bases and J by 5 bases, with 14 bases left in between. The CDR3 runs 15 residues. Germline V gene lookup returns CDR1 ENHRY and CDR2 SYGVKD.

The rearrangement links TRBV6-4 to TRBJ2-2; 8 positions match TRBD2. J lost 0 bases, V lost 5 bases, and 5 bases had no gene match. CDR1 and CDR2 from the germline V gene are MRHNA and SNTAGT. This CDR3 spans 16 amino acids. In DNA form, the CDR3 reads TGTGCCAGCAGTCCATTAGCGGGGACGAACACCGGGGAGCTGTTTTTT. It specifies CASSPLAGTNTGELFF.

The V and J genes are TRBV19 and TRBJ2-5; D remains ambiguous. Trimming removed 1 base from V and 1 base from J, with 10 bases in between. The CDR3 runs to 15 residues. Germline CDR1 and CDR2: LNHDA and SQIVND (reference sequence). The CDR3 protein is CASSIATTFQETQYF. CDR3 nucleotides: TGTGCCAGTAGTATAGCCACTACATTCCAAGAGACCCAGTACTTC.

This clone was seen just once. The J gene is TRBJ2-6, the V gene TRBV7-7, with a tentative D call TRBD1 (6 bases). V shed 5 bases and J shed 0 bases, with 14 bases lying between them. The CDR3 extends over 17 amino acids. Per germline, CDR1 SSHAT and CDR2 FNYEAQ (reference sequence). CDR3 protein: CASSPGTLFSGANVLTF. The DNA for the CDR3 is TGTGCCAGCAGCCCCGGGACACTCTTCTCTGGGGCCAACGTCCTGACTTTC.